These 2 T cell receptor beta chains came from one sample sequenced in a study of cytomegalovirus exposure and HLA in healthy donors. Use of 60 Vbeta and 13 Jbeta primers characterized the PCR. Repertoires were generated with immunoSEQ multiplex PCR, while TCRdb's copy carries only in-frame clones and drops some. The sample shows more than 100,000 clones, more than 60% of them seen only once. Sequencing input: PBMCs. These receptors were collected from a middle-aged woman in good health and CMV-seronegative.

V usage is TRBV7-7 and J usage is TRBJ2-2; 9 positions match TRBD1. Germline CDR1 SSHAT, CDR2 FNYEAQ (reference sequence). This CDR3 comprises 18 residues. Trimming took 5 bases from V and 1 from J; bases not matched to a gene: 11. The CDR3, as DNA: TGTGCCAGCAGCCCCGGGACAGGGTTAGGGGGGAACACCGGGGAGCTGTTTTTT. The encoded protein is CASSPGTGLGGNTGELFF.

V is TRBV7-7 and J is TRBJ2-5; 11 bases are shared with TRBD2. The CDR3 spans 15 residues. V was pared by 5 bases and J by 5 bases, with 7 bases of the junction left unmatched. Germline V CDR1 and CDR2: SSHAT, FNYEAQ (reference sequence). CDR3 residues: CASSRSGGGRETQYF. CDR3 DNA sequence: TGTGCCAGCAGCCGTAGCGGGGGGGGTCGGGAGACCCAGTACTTC. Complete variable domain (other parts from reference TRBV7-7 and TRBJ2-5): GAGVSQSPRYKVTKRGQDVTLRCDPISSHATLYWYQQALGQGPEFLTYFNYEAQPDKSGLPSDRFSAERPEGSISTLTIQRTEQRDSAMYRCASSRSGGGRETQYFGPGTRLLVL.